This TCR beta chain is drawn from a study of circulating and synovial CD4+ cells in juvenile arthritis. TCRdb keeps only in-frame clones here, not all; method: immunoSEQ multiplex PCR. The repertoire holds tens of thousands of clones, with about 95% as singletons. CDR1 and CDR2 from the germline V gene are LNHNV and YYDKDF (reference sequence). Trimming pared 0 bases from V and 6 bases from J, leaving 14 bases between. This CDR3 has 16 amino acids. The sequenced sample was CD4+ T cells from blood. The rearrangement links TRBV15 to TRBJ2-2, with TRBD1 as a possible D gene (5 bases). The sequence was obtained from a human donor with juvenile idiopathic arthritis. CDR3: CATSRDLQGRAGELFF. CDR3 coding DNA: TGTGCCACCAGCAGAGATCTGCAGGGAAGAGCCGGGGAGCTGTTTTTT.